This is a list of T cell receptor beta chains from one sample in a study of blood T cell repertoires in COVID-19. Produced via immunoSEQ multiplex PCR; TCRdb's table is partial and in-frame only. This sample yields some 240,000 clones, of which about 85% are seen a single time; 7.2% belongs to the top ten. The sample was peripheral blood. These receptors all come from a man between 60 and 75 years old who had recovered from COVID-19. The CDR3 runs from the conserved cysteine through the conserved F or W. The D gene is left open where the match is weak. Only some rows state a clone size, as once, few, many or a class for expanded clones.

d_gene	j_gene	abundance	v_gene	CDR3aa	CDR3nt
TRBD2	TRBJ2-3	-	TRBV11-2	CASTILAGGSDTQYF	TGTGCCAGCACCATACTAGCGGGGGGCTCGGATACGCAGTATTTT
TRBD1	TRBJ1-2	-	TRBV12-3/TRBV12-4	CASTPQGAYGYTF	TGTGCCAGCACCCCCCAGGGGGCTTATGGCTACACCTTC
-	TRBJ1-1	-	TRBV5-1	CASSLGQTMNTEAFF	TGCGCCAGCAGCTTGGGGCAGACTATGAACACTGAAGCTTTCTTT
-	TRBJ1-5	-	TRBV19	CASSTGRENSNQPQHF	TGTGCCAGTAGTACTGGACGGGAGAATAGCAATCAGCCCCAGCATTTT
TRBD1	TRBJ1-5	-	TRBV18	CASSPTGTGTNQPQHF	TGTGCCAGCTCACCAACCGGGACAGGGACTAATCAGCCCCAGCATTTT
-	TRBJ1-2	-	TRBV11-2	CASSLAQFYGYTF	TGTGCCAGCAGCTTAGCCCAGTTCTATGGCTACACCTTC
TRBD1	TRBJ1-2	-	TRBV2	CAARDRGYGYTF	TGTGCCGCCCGGGACAGGGGCTATGGCTACACCTTC
-	TRBJ2-3	-	TRBV6-5	CASGNRYRTQYF	TGTGCCAGCGGTAACAGGTACCGAACGCAGTATTTT
TRBD1	TRBJ1-2	-	TRBV5-4	CASSYPQGETGYTF	TGTGCCAGCAGCTACCCACAGGGGGAAACTGGCTACACCTTC
TRBD2	TRBJ2-3	once	TRBV9	CASSVPSGVRTDTQYF	TGTGCCAGCAGCGTCCCAAGCGGGGTGCGCACAGATACGCAGTATTTT
-	TRBJ2-1	once	TRBV6-5	CASSYRTVTYNEQFF	TGTGCCAGCAGCTACCGGACAGTTACCTACAATGAGCAGTTCTTC
TRBD2	TRBJ2-1	-	TRBV11-2	CASLTPLAGGYEQFF	TGTGCCAGCCTCACCCCGCTAGCGGGGGGGTACGAGCAGTTCTTC
-	TRBJ1-5	few	TRBV19	CASSIQTGENQPQHF	TGTGCCAGTAGTATCCAGACAGGCGAAAATCAGCCCCAGCATTTT
TRBD1	TRBJ2-7	-	TRBV2	CASSITGTASSEQYF	TGTGCCAGCAGTATTACCGGGACAGCCTCCTCCGAGCAGTACTTC